The clone carrying this TCR beta chain was found once. The target antigen is unknown. RNA was isolated and reverse transcribed to cDNA, the sequencing template. The table came from immunoSEQ multiplex PCR; TCRdb's copy has only in-frame clones and leaves some out. This sample carries 75,000 to 80,000 clones, approximately 64% of them seen once, and the ten largest clones take around 20%. Treatment described: oral pan-JAK inhibitor, 5-10 mg twice daily. PBMCs yielded sorted CD4+ and CD8+ T cells. This CDR3 has 14 residues. CDR1 and CDR2 (germline): SGDLS, YYNGEE. V was cut by 4 bases and J by 4 bases, with 14 bases left in between. The sample comes from a study of CD8+ T cells in alopecia areata. Findings and limits, study-wide: Although TCR sharing was seen in mice, sharing across patients was less clear, possibly for HLA-related reasons. During tofacitinib treatment, many expanded lesional clones remained in scalp and blood. Tofacitinib yielded significantly lower scalp clonality and fewer expanded CD8+ clones among the top 100.

Sequenced here: CD8+ T cells sorted from blood, sampled at week 24, from a patient treated with tofacitinib. The gene calls are TRBV9 and TRBJ1-1; D gene ambiguous. The source of this sequence is a human donor with alopecia areata. The CDR3 nucleotides are TGTGCCAGCAGCCCTCTCAAGGGCGGCACTGAAGCTTTCTTT. Encoded protein: CASSPLKGGTEAFF.